These 5 T cell receptor beta chains were all obtained from the same sample, sequenced in a study of T cells in Graves' hyperthyroidism and ophthalmopathy. The source material, RNA transcripts, was used to amplify TCR beta CDR3 regions. The TCR CDR3 was amplified in a first-round RT-PCR using the HTBI primer set. MiXCR was run by TCRdb on the multiplex PCR reads, yielding one entry per CDR3 protein. This table has 300,000 to 400,000 distinct CDR3 sequences, under 15% appearing once. Sequencing was carried out using blood. Source of these receptors: a young woman with Graves' hyperthyroidism.

This clonotype has at least ten counts. V and J are TRBV20-1 and TRBJ2-5; TRBD1 matches 7 bases. J was trimmed by 5 bases and V by 5 bases; bases with no gene match: 2. The CDR3 totals 11 residues. Germline V gene lookup returns CDR1 DFQATT and CDR2 SNEGSKA (reference sequence). In DNA form, the CDR3 reads TGCAGTGCTGACAGGGTTGAGACCCAGTACTTC. Protein product: CSADRVETQYF.

Ten or more counts support this clonotype. This chain links TRBV7-2 with TRBJ2-1; 14 positions match TRBD2. CDR1 and CDR2 (germline): SGHTA, FQGNSA. CDR3 size: 15 residues. The V segment lost 5 bases and the J segment 7 bases; nucleotides outside the gene matches: 4. This CDR3 is CASSRTSGRNNEQFF. The CDR3 nucleotides are TGTGCCAGCAGCAGGACTAGCGGGAGGAATAATGAGCAGTTCTTC.

This clonotype was recorded at least ten times. The chain uses TRBV29-1 and TRBJ2-7; 11 bases match TRBD2. CDR3 size: 20 residues. V was clipped by 2 bases and J by 3 bases; unmatched bases: 21. Germline values: CDR1 SQVTM, CDR2 ANQGSEA. CDR3 nucleotides: TGCAGCGTTGAAAAAATTGGGGGGTCAGTAGCGGGGGGGCCCGTCTACGAGCAGTACTTC. It specifies CSVEKIGGSVAGGPVYEQYF.

The CDR3: CASSLLGTSGYNEQFF. For the CDR3, the DNA is TGTGCCAGTAGTCTCCTTGGGACTAGCGGATACAATGAGCAGTTCTTC. This sequence joins TRBV19 and TRBJ2-1; 11 positions agree with TRBD2. In germline, CDR1 is LNHDA, CDR2 SQIVND (reference sequence). The J segment lost 4 bases and the V segment lost 5 bases, leaving 7 bases of the junction unmatched. There are 16 residues in the CDR3.

This clonotype has ten or more counts. One end of the junction is discordant with germline, which a read error may explain. The chain combines TRBV11-2 with TRBJ2-7; D assignment may be TRBD1 or TRBD2 (5 bases each). The CDR3 has 13 residues. Germline loops: CDR1 SGHAT, CDR2 FQNNGV. The CDR3 here is CASGRGPSDEQYF. CDR3 in DNA: TGTGCCAGCGGCCGGGGCCCCTCCGACGAGCAGTACTTC.